This section outlines one TCR beta chain sequence together with its context. It has no known antigen specificity. No base-level quality is on record; no much larger clone is a single base apart. The immunoSEQ Assay, a bias-controlled multiplex PCR, was used to amplify TCRbeta CDR3 regions from genomic DNA. Per the source publication's procedure: The number of nucleated cells in each sample was estimated from the amplification of reference gene primers within the assay. To quantify the absolute abundance of each unique TCRbeta CDR3 rearrangement, sequence reads were collapsed and filtered. For each sample, productive Simpson clonality was calculated as the square root of Simpson's diversity index over productive rearrangements. TCRdb provides this immuneACCESS table in a form limited to in-frame rearrangements. Some clones are lacking; in checked studies, under half of them reflect an unresolved V gene, and why the rest are absent is not known. V, J and clone size reflect that table, while D and trimming were determined from the DNA. The table for this sample lists roughly 78,000 clones; roughly 85% of them were counted only once. Jointly, the top ten make up 15% to 20% of the sample.

Each collaborating institution followed its own protocols to collect whole blood in K2EDTA tubes. For TCRbeta analysis, collaborators shipped samples in one of three forms: frozen whole blood, isolated PBMCs, or DNA extracted from either of those sample types. The record originates from a study of blood T cell repertoires in COVID-19 (TCRdb year 2020). For the study in its entirety: Samples covering the acute and convalescent phases of COVID-19 were provided by collaborators in the United States, Italy and Spain. HLA class I and class II types, where available, came from metadata supplied by the sample provider rather than from assay-based typing. The material from the prospective study consisted of cDNA or gDNA derived from T cells, B-cell-depleted T cells, or PBMCs. Samples were obtained from the ongoing ImmuneRACE study (first 160 participants) and from some 1,200 subjects provided by 6 global collaborators. Sample metadata almost always included a de-identified subject ID, COVID-19 status, age in years and sex. The repertoires were released in a freely available public database meant as a resource for research on the immune response to SARS-CoV-2. Subjects who had been exposed to COVID-19, were actively infected with it, or had recovered from it provided the deeply sampled blood TCRbeta repertoires that made up the dataset. General study outcomes and caveats: The quantity of clinical and demographic metadata differed by source and by participant and was supplied without curation.

The CDR3 runs 15 residues from the cysteine to the phenylalanine. This entry keeps only the CDR3 DNA: 45 bases, framed from base 1. Relative to germline, V is 6 bases shorter and J is 3 bases shorter, with 14 bases between their ends. Looking up the germline V gene yields CDR1 MNHEY and CDR2 SVGAGI. Material: peripheral blood. The sequence derives from a woman over 75 with acute or convalescent COVID-19. The rearranged chain carries TRBV6-5 and TRBJ2-2; the D region possibly corresponds to TRBD1 (6 bases align). The DNA is TGTGCCAGCAGACCACGGTCAGGGGACACCGGGGAGCTGTTTTTT. This is translated as CASRPRSGDTGELFF.